The clone carrying this T cell receptor beta chain appeared a few times. Enrolled through a virtual design, the participants were between about 18 and 100 years of age and came from about two dozen US areas. This entry comes from a study of blood T cell repertoires in COVID-19. Profiling relied on immunoSEQ multiplex PCR, and the TCRdb table lists in-frame clones only, not all of them. The sample contains 150,000 to 200,000 clones, 82% of which appear only once. Germline lookup yields CDR1 SGHRS and CDR2 YFSETQ. Trimming pared 0 bases from V and 3 bases from J, leaving 18 bases between. The CDR3 loop spans 17 amino acids.

V usage is TRBV5-1 and J usage is TRBJ1-1; tentatively, D is TRBD1 (5 bases). Input material: PBMCs or T cells enriched from blood (not recorded which). The source of this sequence is a man aged 35 to 55 who had recovered from COVID-19. The DNA for the CDR3 is TGCGCCAGCAGCTTGGCCCTGGCCGGAGGGGTCTACACTGAAGCTTTCTTT. The encoded protein is CASSLALAGGVYTEAFF. Drawing the rest from reference TRBV5-1 and TRBJ1-1, the complete variable domain is KAGVTQTPRYLIKTRGQQVTLSCSPISGHRSVSWYQQTPGQGLQFLFEYFSETQRNKGNFPGRFSGRQFSNSRSEMNVSTLELGDSALYLCASSLALAGGVYTEAFFGQGTRLTVV.